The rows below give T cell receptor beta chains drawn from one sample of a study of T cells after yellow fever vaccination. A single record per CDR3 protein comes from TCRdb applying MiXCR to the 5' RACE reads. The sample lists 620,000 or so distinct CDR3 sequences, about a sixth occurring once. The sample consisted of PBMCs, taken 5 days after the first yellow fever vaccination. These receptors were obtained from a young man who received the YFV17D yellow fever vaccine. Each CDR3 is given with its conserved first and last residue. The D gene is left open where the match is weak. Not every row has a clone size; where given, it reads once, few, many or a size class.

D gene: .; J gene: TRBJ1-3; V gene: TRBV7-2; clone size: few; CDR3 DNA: TGTGCCAGCAGCTTAATGGGGGCCCCCCGAAACACCATATATTTT; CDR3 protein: CASSLMGAPRNTIYF
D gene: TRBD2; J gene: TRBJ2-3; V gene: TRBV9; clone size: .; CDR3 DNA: TGTGCCAGCAGCGTAATGGGACTAGCGGCCGATACGCAGTATTTT; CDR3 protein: CASSVMGLAADTQYF
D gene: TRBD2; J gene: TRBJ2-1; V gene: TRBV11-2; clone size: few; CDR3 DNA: TGTGCCAGCATCAAGCGGGGGGCCTCCTACAATGAGCAGTTCTTC; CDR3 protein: CASIKRGASYNEQFF
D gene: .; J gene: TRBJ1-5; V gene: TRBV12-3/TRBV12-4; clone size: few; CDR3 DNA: TGTGCCAGCAGTCCCGGGCGGATGAATCAGCCCCAGCATTTT; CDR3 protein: CASSPGRMNQPQHF
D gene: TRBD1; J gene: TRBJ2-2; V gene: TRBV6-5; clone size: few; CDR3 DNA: TGTGCCAGCAGTTACTCGGGGACAGGGTTCGCCGGGGAGCTGTTTTTT; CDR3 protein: CASSYSGTGFAGELFF
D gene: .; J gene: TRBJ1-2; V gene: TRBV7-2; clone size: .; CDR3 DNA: TGTGCCAGCAGCCCTCAGCCGGGAGGACAGCTCTATGGCTACACCTTC; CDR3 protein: CASSPQPGGQLYGYTF
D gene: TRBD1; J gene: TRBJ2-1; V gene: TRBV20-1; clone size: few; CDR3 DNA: TGCAGTGCTCTGGCCGGGACAGGGGTATTGGATGAGCAGTTCTTC; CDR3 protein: CSALAGTGVLDEQFF
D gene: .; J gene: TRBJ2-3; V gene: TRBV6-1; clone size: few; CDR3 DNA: TGTGCCAGCAGCGCTCTATTCACAGATACGCAGTATTTT; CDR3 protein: CASSALFTDTQYF
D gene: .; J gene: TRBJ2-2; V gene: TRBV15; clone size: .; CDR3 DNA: TGTGCCACCAGCTTTAGGGGAACCGGGGAGCTGTTTTTT; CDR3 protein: CATSFRGTGELFF
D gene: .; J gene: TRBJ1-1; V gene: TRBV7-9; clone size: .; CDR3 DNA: TGTGCCAGCACCTCGGGGGCCACTGAAGCTTTCTTT; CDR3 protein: CASTSGATEAFF
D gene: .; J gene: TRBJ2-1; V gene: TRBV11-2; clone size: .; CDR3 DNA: TGTGCCAGCAGCCTCCTCTCGAACTACAATGAGCAGTTCTTC; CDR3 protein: CASSLLSNYNEQFF
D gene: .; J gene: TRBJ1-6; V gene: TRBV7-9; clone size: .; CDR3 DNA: TGTGCCAGCAGCCCTGAAGGGGCACCCCTCCACTTT; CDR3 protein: CASSPEGAPLHF
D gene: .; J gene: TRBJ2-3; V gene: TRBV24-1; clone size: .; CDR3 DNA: TGTGCCACCAGTGCAGAAGAGACGGGCACAGATACGCAGTATTTT; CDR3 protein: CATSAEETGTDTQYF
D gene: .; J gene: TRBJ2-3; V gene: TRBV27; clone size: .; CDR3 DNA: TGTGCCAGCAGTTACCTCGCCGGGTGGGATACGCAGTATTTT; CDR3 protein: CASSYLAGWDTQYF
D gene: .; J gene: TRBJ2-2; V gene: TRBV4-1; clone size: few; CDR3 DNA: TGCGCCAGCAGCCAAGATAAGGGGGCCGGGGAGCTGTTTTTT; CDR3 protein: CASSQDKGAGELFF
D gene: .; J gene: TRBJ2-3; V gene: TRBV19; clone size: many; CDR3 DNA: TGTGCCAGTAGTATAGGGGATACGCAGTATTTT; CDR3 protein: CASSIGDTQYF
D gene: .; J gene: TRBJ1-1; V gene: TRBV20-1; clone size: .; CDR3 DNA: TGCAGTGGGGTGAGGGGGTTAACCACTGAAGCTTTCTTT; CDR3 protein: CSGVRGLTTEAFF
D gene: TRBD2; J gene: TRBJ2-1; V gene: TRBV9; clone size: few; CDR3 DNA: TGTGCCAGCAGCGTAGGTTCGACGGGACTAGCGTTATCCGAGGAGCAGTTCTTC; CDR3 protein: CASSVGSTGLALSEEQFF
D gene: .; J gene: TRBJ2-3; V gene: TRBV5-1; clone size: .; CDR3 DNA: TGCGCCAGCAGCGTGGACCAAACCACAGATACGCAGTATTTT; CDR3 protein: CASSVDQTTDTQYF
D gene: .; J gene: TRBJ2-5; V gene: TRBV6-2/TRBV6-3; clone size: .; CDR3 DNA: TGTGCCAGCAGTTACTCGATTTTGTGGACTGGAGGCCAAGAGACCCAGTACTTC; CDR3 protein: CASSYSILWTGGQETQYF
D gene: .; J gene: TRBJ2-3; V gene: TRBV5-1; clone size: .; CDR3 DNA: TGCGCCAGCAGCTTGTGGGGGGAACGCGCAGATACGCAGTATTTT; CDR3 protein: CASSLWGERADTQYF
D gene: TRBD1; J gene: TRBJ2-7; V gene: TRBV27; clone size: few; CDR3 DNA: TGTGCCAGCAGTTTATCCGGACAGGGGGTCTCCTACGAGCAGTACTTC; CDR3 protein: CASSLSGQGVSYEQYF
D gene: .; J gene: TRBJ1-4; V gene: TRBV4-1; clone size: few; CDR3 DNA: TGCGCCAGCAGCCAAGGATTGGAAAGAGAAAAACTGTTTTTT; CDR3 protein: CASSQGLEREKLFF
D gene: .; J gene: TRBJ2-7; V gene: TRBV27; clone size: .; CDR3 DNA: TGTGCCAGCAGTCCCTCCAAAAGGGGGTCCTACGAGCAGTACTTC; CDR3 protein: CASSPSKRGSYEQYF
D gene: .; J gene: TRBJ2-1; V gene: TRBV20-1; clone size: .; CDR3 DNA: TGCAGTGCTCTCTTGGATAGGTTTAATGAGCAGTTCTTC; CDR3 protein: CSALLDRFNEQFF
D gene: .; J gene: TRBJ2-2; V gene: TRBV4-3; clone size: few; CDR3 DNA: TGCGCCAGCAGCCCTCCGCCGCCCACCGGGGAGCTGTTTTTT; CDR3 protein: CASSPPPPTGELFF
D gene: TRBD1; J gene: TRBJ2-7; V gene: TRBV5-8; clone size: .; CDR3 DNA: TGTGCCAGCAGCTTTACAGGGGATTCCTACGAGCAGTACTTC; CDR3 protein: CASSFTGDSYEQYF
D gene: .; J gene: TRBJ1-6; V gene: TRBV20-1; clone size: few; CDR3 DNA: TGCAGTGCTAGCGAACAGGGACCCTATAATTCACCCCTCCACTTT; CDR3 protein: CSASEQGPYNSPLHF
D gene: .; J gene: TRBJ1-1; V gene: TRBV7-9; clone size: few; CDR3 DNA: TGTGCCAGCATGTGGTCAGGGGCCACTGAAGCTTTCTTT; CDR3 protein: CASMWSGATEAFF
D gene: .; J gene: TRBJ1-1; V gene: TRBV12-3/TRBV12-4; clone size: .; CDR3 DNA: TGTGCCAGCAGTGCGTTCGATGAAGCTTTCTTT; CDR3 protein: CASSAFDEAFF
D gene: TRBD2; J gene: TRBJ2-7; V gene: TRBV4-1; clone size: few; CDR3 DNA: TGCGCCAGTAGGGGACTAGCTGGGGTCGGAGGGCAGTACTTC; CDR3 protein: CASRGLAGVGGQYF
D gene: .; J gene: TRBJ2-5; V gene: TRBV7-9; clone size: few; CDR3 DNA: TGTGCCAGCAGCTTAGTAAGACTAGAGCAAGAGACCCAGTACTTC; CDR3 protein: CASSLVRLEQETQYF